This TCR beta chain originates from a study of T cell repertoires in cytomegalovirus infection. Study at large: Signatures in public TCR beta sequences pointed to both CMV infection and matching HLA type.

Broader study findings: Cumulative frequency of public TCR beta families picked out carriers of CMV plus the relevant HLA. Predominance within the ex vivo response was attributable to HLA-C-restricted CMV-specific TCR beta clonotypes.

Each CDR3 protein gets one entry after TCRdb re-called the reads with MiXCR. The table has around 450,000 distinct CDR3 sequences, approximately 31% seen once. This clonotype was picked up many times. Its cognate antigen is unknown. This CDR3 is built from 14 residues. V was pared by 5 bases and J by 8 bases, with 18 bases between. Germline CDR1 MDHEN, CDR2 SYDVKM. Sequenced input: PBMCs. The receptor's source is a human donor in good health (CMV status not recorded). Some clones in this sample may be carry-over from other donors' samples. V is TRBV28 and J is TRBJ1-2, with D possibly being TRBD1 (5 bases). CDR3 amino acids: CASSTGTDLWGYTF. The CDR3 DNA sequence: TGTGCCAGCAGTACCGGGACCGACCTATGGGGCTACACCTTC.